This TCR beta chain was identified in a study of blood T cell repertoires in COVID-19. CDR3 size: 14 residues. V lost 0 bases and J lost 2, with 5 bases in between. The germline V gene encodes CDR1 MNHEY and CDR2 SMNVEV (reference sequence). Clones were sequenced by immunoSEQ multiplex PCR, and TCRdb holds only the in-frame ones, with some missing. The sample lists under 350,000 clones, 75% to 90% occurring once. This chain connects TRBV27 to TRBJ1-5; D uncertain. The TCR originated in a woman between 35 and 50 years old who had recovered from COVID-19. The sequenced sample was PBMCs or T cells enriched from blood (not recorded which). The CDR3 loop is CASSLSSGNQPQHF. In DNA, the CDR3 is TGTGCCAGCAGTTTATCGAGCGGCAATCAGCCCCAGCATTTT.